The present entry profiles one T cell receptor beta chain with its context. What this receptor recognizes is not known. No base quality values were provided; no much bigger clone lies one nucleotide off. From its cysteine to its phenylalanine, the CDR3 spans 14 amino acids. Only the CDR3 DNA stays, 42 bases, in frame from base 1. V is pared back by 0 bases and J by 3 bases, with 7 bases lying between the germline termini. Sequences SGHTA (CDR1) and FQGNSA (CDR2) are obtained from the germline V gene. The record originates from a study of brain T cells in children with intractable seizures (dated by TCRdb to the early 2020s). Notes on the research overall: A NanoString immunology panel was first used to screen resected brain tissue from about 56 pediatric epilepsy surgery cases for immune gene transcripts. Among the approximately twelve selected surgery cases, pre-surgery blood was additionally sequenced for eight, leaving four cases with brain tissue only. What the authors observed across the whole study: Viral specificity was inferred only from CDR3 sequence similarity, and patients' HCMV serostatus was unknown. Sequencing depth differed between pre- and post-surgery blood, so clones missing from the pre-surgery sample may reflect undersampling.

TCR beta chain sequences were generated from genomic DNA using the immunoSEQ assay. On the authors' methods: CDR3 sequences that did not begin with the conserved framework cysteine at position 104 were removed manually. To get clonality, the normalized Shannon's Diversity Index was subtracted from one, giving values from 0 (maximal diversity) to 1 (oligoclonal). Chi-squared comparison-of-proportions tests were used to check whether the frequency of the same CDR3 differed between samples, for example brain versus blood. Public clonotypes were found by searching immuneACCESS, and the VDJdb browser was used to assess similarity to known antiviral clonotypes. The table was pulled from immuneACCESS by TCRdb, which kept in-frame rearrangements only. Such tables lose some clones; where checked, under half of the loss comes from unresolved V genes, and the rest has no known cause. Clone size and V and J calls were adopted from that table, with D and trimming inferred from the DNA. The sample records 62,000 or so clones, 95% to 97% of which are singletons. The top ten clones comprise roughly 0.38% of the sample.

This specimen's time point label, interpreted: resected brain tissue, or blood drawn just prior to surgery. The surgery cases with the highest brain T cell transcript signatures were chosen for TCR beta chain sequencing of brain tissue, and also of blood when blood was available. Patients had been treated with at least one anti-epileptic drug before surgery. TCR-sequenced patients were children with drug-resistant epilepsy due to tuberous sclerosis complex, focal cortical dysplasia, Rasmussen encephalitis or hemimegalencephaly. Blood was drawn right before the epilepsy surgery. Bulk genomic DNA was isolated from unsorted brain tissue and whole blood using the Monarch genomic DNA purification kit.

This material consisted of peripheral blood, taken at surgery. The chain is assembled from TRBV7-2 and TRBJ2-3; the D gene assignment is ambiguous. The TCR was taken from a boy younger than two with focal cortical dysplasia and intractable seizures. This receptor has the CDR3 CASSLAGRTDTQYF. The DNA sequence is TGTGCCAGCAGCTTAGCGGGCCGGACAGATACGCAGTATTTT.